Listed below are T cell receptor beta chains from one sample, sequenced in a study of shared clonotypes between healthy human individuals. Assay used: immunoSEQ multiplex PCR; TCRdb lists only in-frame clones, some missing. Of some 2.1 million clones listed, approximately 92% were seen once; the top ten hold under 2%. The sample comprised naive CD8+ T cells from PBMCs. Receptors were obtained from a man aged 18 to 29 in good health. Some clones in this sample may be carry-over from other donors' samples. Both conserved end residues are trimmed from each CDR3.

v_call: TRBV27
j_call: TRBJ1-1
cdr3_aa: ATRAGYEAF

v_call: TRBV7-9
j_call: TRBJ2-7
cdr3_aa: ASSLGGQSYEQY

v_call: TRBV15
j_call: TRBJ1-2
cdr3_aa: ATSRAPFGGYT

v_call: TRBV29-1
j_call: TRBJ2-1
cdr3_aa: SAVAGNEQF

v_call: TRBV2
j_call: TRBJ2-1
cdr3_aa: ASIGFREDSYNEQF

v_call: TRBV9
j_call: TRBJ2-1
cdr3_aa: ASSVVDSSYNEQF

v_call: TRBV7-9
j_call: TRBJ1-4
cdr3_aa: ASSLGGLGRVEKLF

v_call: TRBV25-1
j_call: TRBJ2-7
cdr3_aa: ASSELAGGPYEQY

v_call: TRBV7-2
j_call: TRBJ2-3
cdr3_aa: ASSPGVAADTQY

v_call: TRBV7-3
j_call: TRBJ2-1
cdr3_aa: ASSLSGGTSNEQF

v_call: TRBV6-5
j_call: TRBJ1-1
cdr3_aa: ASTQRGIDTEAF

v_call: TRBV2
j_call: TRBJ1-2
cdr3_aa: ASSELNRGTTYGYT

v_call: TRBV27
j_call: TRBJ1-5
cdr3_aa: ASSPGLSNQPQH

v_call: TRBV10-3
j_call: TRBJ2-2
cdr3_aa: AISELNGELF